This record covers a single T cell receptor (beta chain). A much larger clone sits a single nucleotide away, making a read error possible. The data originate from a study of tumor-infiltrating lymphocytes in primary liver carcinoma. Turning to the study itself: Maximum tumor diameters ranged from roughly 4 to 11 cm, stage T1-T3 N0M0.

The researchers produced TCR beta cDNA from roughly 500 ng total RNA with a constant-region primer. Investigators got TCR beta libraries out of three nested multiplex PCR rounds, done with slightly modified ARM-PCR. With TRBV1-TRBV30 forward primers and a C-beta reverse primer, the first two PCR rounds were run for about 10 cycles each. TCRdb itself ran the multiplex PCR reads through MiXCR, one entry per CDR3 protein. This table holds about 320,000 distinct CDR3 sequences, about 62% found once. The authors took blood RNA from unsorted whole blood and also extracted germline DNA. This CDR3 region has 14 residues.

The sequenced sample consisted of peripheral blood. This TCR came from a man aged 35-49 years with primary liver carcinoma and hepatitis B virus infection. The chain recombines TRBV12-3 or TRBV12-4 with TRBJ1-1, with 7 nucleotides matching TRBD1. CDR3 amino acids: CGSSSGQRNTEAFF. CDR3 DNA sequence: TGTGGCAGCAGTTCGGGACAGCGAAACACTGAAGCTTTCTTT.